The rows below give T cell receptor beta chains drawn from one sample of a study of cytomegalovirus exposure and HLA in healthy donors. Some clones are missing from TCRdb's copy, which holds only in-frame ones; the method was immunoSEQ multiplex PCR. This table holds about 160,000 clones, roughly 72% found once. Material: PBMCs. Receptors were obtained from a woman aged 35 to 49 in good health and CMV-seronegative. CDR3s include the opening cysteine and the closing phenylalanine or tryptophan. The D gene is left open where the match is weak. Size values are once, few and many counts, or a class for expanded clones, and some rows have none.

>NA|NA|TRBV14|TRBJ2-1
TGTGCCAGCAGCCAAGAGGACACCAAGAACTTATACAATGAGCAGTTCTTC
CASSQEDTKNLYNEQFF
>NA|NA|TRBV2|TRBJ2-7
TGTGCCAGCAGTGAAAAGCAGGGGGGTTTATACGAGCAGTACTTC
CASSEKQGGLYEQYF
>NA|NA|TRBV7-9|TRBJ1-2
TGTGCCAGCAGCTTCCTCGTTAGCGGGTATGGCTACACCTTC
CASSFLVSGYGYTF
>NA|NA|TRBV11-3|TRBJ2-7
TGTGCCAGCAGCTTTGGGGGAGGCCTTTCCTACGAGCAGTACTTC
CASSFGGGLSYEQYF
>NA|TRBD2|TRBV7-9|TRBJ2-5
TGTGCCAGCAGCTTAGGGCGGGAGCCAGAGACCCAGTACTTC
CASSLGREPETQYF
>NA|TRBD2|TRBV5-1|TRBJ2-5
TGCGCCAGCAGCACGGGACTAGCGGGCCGGGAGACCCAGTACTTC
CASSTGLAGRETQYF
>NA|TRBD2|TRBV29-1|TRBJ2-1
TGCAGCGCCCCTTACGGCGGGAGCCCCTACAATGAGCAGTTCTTC
CSAPYGGSPYNEQFF
>NA|TRBD2|TRBV11-3|TRBJ2-1
TGTGCCAGCAGCCCCCTAGCGGGACCCCCCGGCAATGAGCAGTTCTTC
CASSPLAGPPGNEQFF
>NA|NA|TRBV28|TRBJ2-4
TGTGCCAGCAGTTTCCCGGGACACTTACTAGCCAAAAACATTCAGTACTTC
CASSFPGHLLAKNIQYF
>NA|TRBD1|TRBV19|TRBJ2-5
TGTGCCAGTAGCTACGGACAGGGGGAGACCCAGTACTTC
CASSYGQGETQYF
>NA|NA|TRBV6-5|TRBJ1-2
TGTGCCAGCAGTCCCGGGACACCTAACTATGGCTACACCTTC
CASSPGTPNYGYTF
>once|NA|TRBV21-1|TRBJ2-2
TGTGCCAGCAGCAAATGGGGACAGCCACCCCAGAGTGCCGGGGAGCTGTTTTTT
CASSKWGQPPQSAGELFF
>NA|TRBD2|TRBV4-1|TRBJ2-2
TGCGCCAGCAGCCAAGAGGAAGGGCGGGAGAACCGGGAGCTGTTTTTT
CASSQEEGRENRELFF
>once|NA|TRBV10-3|TRBJ2-4
TGTGCCATCAGTGAGAGGAGGGAGGGGGGAAACATTCAGTACTTC
CAISERREGGNIQYF
>NA|NA|TRBV7-9|TRBJ1-1
TGTGCCAGCAGCCCCTCTCGGACACCCTTCCCAGCTTTCTTT
CASSPSRTPFPAFF
>NA|NA|TRBV5-6|TRBJ2-7
TGTGCCAGCAGCTTGGGGACTACCTCCTACGAGCAGTACTTC
CASSLGTTSYEQYF
>NA|NA|TRBV27|TRBJ1-2
TGTGCCAGCAGTCCCCGGACAGTTATATCGGGCTACACCTTC
CASSPRTVISGYTF
>NA|NA|TRBV5-1|TRBJ2-1
TGCGCCAGCACCGGGACTTTTTACAATGAGCAGTTCTTC
CASTGTFYNEQFF
>NA|NA|TRBV25-1|TRBJ1-5
TGTGCCAGCAGTGGGGCCGGCCCCAATCAGCCCCAGCATTTT
CASSGAGPNQPQHF
>NA|NA|TRBV7-9|TRBJ2-3
TGTGCCAGCAGCTCATCTCCCGCAGGGGGGACAGATACGCAGTATTTT
CASSSSPAGGTDTQYF
>NA|NA|TRBV29-1|TRBJ1-5
TGCAGCGTTGTCCAGGGCAGGGCCAATCAGCCCCAGCATTTT
CSVVQGRANQPQHF
>NA|TRBD2|TRBV7-6|TRBJ2-3
TGTGCCAGCAGCTTAGCGGGGGCTAGCGGGAGACCAGATACGCAGTATTTT
CASSLAGASGRPDTQYF
>once|TRBD2|TRBV7-8|TRBJ2-3
TGTGCCAGCAGCTTACTAGCGGGAGGATTCGGCGGAGATACGCAGTATTTT
CASSLLAGGFGGDTQYF
>NA|TRBD1|TRBV5-1|TRBJ1-1
TGCGCCAGCAGCGTCCAGGGGGCGAGCTCCAACACTGAAGCTTTCTTT
CASSVQGASSNTEAFF
>NA|TRBD1|TRBV29-1|TRBJ1-1
TGCAGCGTTGAAGATCTCGACAGGGGGCCGACTGAAGCTTTCTTT
CSVEDLDRGPTEAFF
>NA|TRBD2|TRBV2|TRBJ2-3
TGTGCCAGCAGGAGACTAGCGGGACCGGTAGATACGCAGTATTTT
CASRRLAGPVDTQYF
>NA|NA|TRBV7-2|TRBJ2-5
TGTGCCAGCACCCCTGGGGCGGAGACCCAGTACTTC
CASTPGAETQYF
>once|TRBD2|TRBV4-2|TRBJ2-5
TGTGCCAGCAGCCAAGGTGCGGGAGGATTGGAAGAGACCCAGTACTTC
CASSQGAGGLEETQYF
>NA|TRBD1|TRBV15|TRBJ1-3
TGTGCCACCAGCAGAGGGGACAGCTCTGGAAACACCATATATTTT
CATSRGDSSGNTIYF
>NA|NA|TRBV28|TRBJ1-5
TGTGCCAGCATCCCCTCTCGAGGTACGAGGGATTTTGAGCCCCAGCATTTT
CASIPSRGTRDFEPQHF
>NA|NA|TRBV25-1|TRBJ1-2
TGTGCCAGCATCACACGGGTACAGGCCCACTTC
CASITRVQAHF
>NA|NA|TRBV13|TRBJ2-5
TGTGCCAGCAGCTTCGAAGAGACCCAGTACTTC
CASSFEETQYF
>NA|NA|TRBV28|TRBJ1-4
TGTGCCAGCAGTCCCCCCGGGAAAGGGGAGGCTGAAAAACTGTTTTTT
CASSPPGKGEAEKLFF
>few|TRBD1|TRBV11-1|TRBJ2-3
TGTGCCAGCAGCGCGGGACAGGGGAGGACGCAGTATTTT
CASSAGQGRTQYF
>NA|TRBD2|TRBV5-1|TRBJ2-3
TGCGCCAGCAGCCCGGGGACTAGTGGTGGGGTAACCACAGATACGCAGTATTTT
CASSPGTSGGVTTDTQYF
>NA|NA|TRBV5-1|TRBJ2-1
TGCGCCAGCAGCTTAGGGGGTAATGAGCAGTTCTTC
CASSLGGNEQFF
>NA|NA|TRBV29-1|TRBJ1-2
TGCAGCTCTTACAGGGACGACTATGGCTACACCTTC
CSSYRDDYGYTF
>NA|NA|TRBV9|TRBJ1-3
TGTGCCAGCAGCGTAATGGCAGTTTCTGGAAACACCATATATTTT
CASSVMAVSGNTIYF
>NA|NA|TRBV9|TRBJ2-3
TGTGCCAGCAGCGTAGGGGGGCAGTCCACAGATACGCAGTATTTT
CASSVGGQSTDTQYF
>NA|NA|TRBV28|TRBJ1-1
TGTGCCAGCAGTTTAAATAGGGGTTGGGCTTTCTTT
CASSLNRGWAFF
>NA|NA|TRBV28|TRBJ1-1
TGTGCCAGCAGTTTATATGATATGTGGCGGGGGGGCGATGAAGCTTTCTTT
CASSLYDMWRGGDEAFF
>NA|NA|TRBV27|TRBJ2-6
TGTGCCAGCAGTTTCCTGGACAGCCCCTCTGGGGCCAACGTCCTGACTTTC
CASSFLDSPSGANVLTF
>once|TRBD1|TRBV9|TRBJ1-3
TGTGCCAGCAGCGTCGGACAGGGGGCTTATGGAAACACCATATATTTT
CASSVGQGAYGNTIYF
>NA|NA|TRBV10-3|TRBJ2-3
TGTGCCATCAAGGGAGCAGATACGCAGTATTTT
CAIKGADTQYF
>once|NA|TRBV19|TRBJ2-5
TGTGCCAGTAGCCGAGAGCGGGAGACCCAGTACTTC
CASSRERETQYF
>NA|NA|TRBV14|TRBJ2-5
TGTGCCAGCAGCCCCCCGGTCAATACAGAGACCCAGTACTTC
CASSPPVNTETQYF
>NA|NA|TRBV6-1|TRBJ2-7
TGTGCCAGCACCCCCAGCGCTTACGAGCAGTACTTC
CASTPSAYEQYF